The 9 T cell receptor beta chains below all came from one sample that was sequenced in a study of blood T cells in healthy people across ages. Alongside a J-beta primer mix, a sample-barcoded 5' primer served in a second PCR lasting 7 to 11 cycles. Each CDR3 protein gets one entry after TCRdb re-called the 5' RACE reads with MiXCR. The data show 1.5 million to 2 million distinct CDR3 sequences, with 49% seen just once and over 2% held by the top ten. Material for sequencing was blood. These receptors were collected from a woman in her 40s in good health.

The J gene is TRBJ1-2, the V gene TRBV20-1, with 7 bases identical to TRBD1. The CDR3 contains 12 residues. Germline CDR1 reads DFQATT; CDR2 reads SNEGSKA (reference sequence). With 5 bases clipped from V and 6 bases from J, the junction kept 6 bases outside the gene matches. The CDR3: CSALDRVDGYTF. DNA of the CDR3: TGCAGTGCTTTAGACAGGGTGGATGGCTACACCTTC.

The J gene is TRBJ2-3, the V gene TRBV5-1; 8 bases agree with TRBD1. The CDR3 loop spans 16 amino acids. The germline gives CDR1 SGHRS, CDR2 YFSETQ. Trimming cost V 1 base and J 0 bases; bases outside gene matches: 4. Here the CDR3 reads CASSLSGGHSTDTQYF. DNA of the CDR3: TGCGCCAGCAGCTTGTCAGGGGGCCACAGCACAGATACGCAGTATTTT. The full variable domain, with the rest looked up from reference TRBV5-1 and TRBJ2-3, is KAGVTQTPRYLIKTRGQQVTLSCSPISGHRSVSWYQQTPGQGLQFLFEYFSETQRNKGNFPGRFSGRQFSNSRSEMNVSTLELGDSALYLCASSLSGGHSTDTQYFGPGTRLTVL.

The J gene is TRBJ1-2, the V gene TRBV28; no firm D call. Germline V CDR1 and CDR2: MDHEN, SYDVKM. Trimming shortened V by 3 bases and J by 0 bases, and 8 bases separated the two germline ends. There are 14 residues in the CDR3. CDR3 nucleotide sequence: TGTGCCAGCAGTTTTAGCATGCCTAACTATGGCTACACCTTC. This codes for CASSFSMPNYGYTF.

This clonotype appeared a few times. The chain is built from TRBV29-1 and TRBJ2-3, with 11 positions matching TRBD2. The CDR3 spans 14 residues. Germline assignment: CDR1 SQVTM and CDR2 ANQGSEA. V lost 4 bases to trimming and J lost 4 bases; unmatched junction nucleotides: 4. In DNA, the CDR3 is TGCAGCGTTGTGGGACTAGCGGCTTCAGATACGCAGTATTTT. Its protein product is CSVVGLAASDTQYF.

The chain links TRBV12-3 or TRBV12-4 to TRBJ1-2; no reliable D call. The CDR3 is 12 amino acids. The V end was cut by 6 bases, the J end by 5 bases, with 10 bases between. This CDR3 reads CASSKEVYGYTF. The DNA for the CDR3 is TGTGCCAGCAGCAAAGAGGTATATGGCTACACCTTC.

This clonotype showed up just a few times. The chain links TRBV2 to TRBJ2-1; a possible D gene is TRBD2 (5 bases). Trimming removed 6 bases from V and 2 bases from J, with 11 bases in between. Germline V CDR1 and CDR2: SNHLY, FYNNEI. The CDR3 runs 14 residues. CDR3 coding DNA: TGTGCCAGCAGGCAGGACTCTGCCTACAATGAGCAGTTCTTC. Translated, it gives CASRQDSAYNEQFF. The whole variable domain, remainder taken from reference TRBV2 and TRBJ2-1, is EPEVTQTPSHQVTQMGQEVILRCVPISNHLYFYWYRQILGQKVEFLVSFYNNEISEKSEIFDDQFSVERPDGSNFTLKIRSTKLEDSAMYFCASRQDSAYNEQFFGPGTRLTVL.

This sequence joins TRBV7-2 and TRBJ1-2; the D is unclear. The CDR3 is 14 amino acids. Trimming stripped 5 bases from V and 3 bases from J, with 13 bases between. The germline V gene encodes CDR1 SGHTA and CDR2 FQGNSA. This chain's CDR3 is CASSGRKNYYGYTF. CDR3 sequence (DNA): TGTGCCAGCAGCGGGCGGAAGAACTACTATGGCTACACCTTC.

The chain joins TRBV9 to TRBJ2-1, with 9 positions matching TRBD2. The CDR3 has 20 residues. J lost 3 bases, V lost 4 bases, and 20 bases had no gene match. The germline gives CDR1 SGDLS, CDR2 YYNGEE. Here the CDR3 reads CASSPSHRSSLAGDYNEQFF. The CDR3 DNA follows: TGTGCCAGCAGCCCCAGTCACAGGTCGTCCTTAGCGGGGGACTACAATGAGCAGTTCTTC.

The table lists this clonotype with a few counts. The J gene is TRBJ1-2, the V gene TRBV4-3, with 8 bases aligning to TRBD1. CDR1 is LGHNA and CDR2 is YSLEER in the germline V gene. CDR3 size: 17 residues. V was clipped by 0 bases and J by 3 bases; unmatched bases: 9. The CDR3 region has the DNA TGCGCCAGCAGCCAAGAACTCCTGCCAGGGGGCGACTATGGCTACACCTTC. Translated: CASSQELLPGGDYGYTF.